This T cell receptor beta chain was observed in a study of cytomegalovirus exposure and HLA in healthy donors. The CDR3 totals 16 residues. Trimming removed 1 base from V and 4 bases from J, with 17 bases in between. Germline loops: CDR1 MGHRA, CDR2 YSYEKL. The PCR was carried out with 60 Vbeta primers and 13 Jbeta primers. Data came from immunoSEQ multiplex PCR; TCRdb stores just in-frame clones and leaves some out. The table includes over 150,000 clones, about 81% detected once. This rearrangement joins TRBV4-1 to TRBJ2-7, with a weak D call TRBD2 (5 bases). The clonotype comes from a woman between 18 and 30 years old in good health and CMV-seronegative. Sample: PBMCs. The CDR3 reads CASSQGGPFLRYEQYF. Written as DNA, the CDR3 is TGCGCCAGCAGCCAAGGAGGGCCGTTCCTTCGGTACGAGCAGTACTTC.